Below are 23 T cell receptor beta chains sequenced from a single sample in a study of OX40 agonist ivuxolimab in advanced cancers. Sequenced by immunoSEQ multiplex PCR; TCRdb stores in-frame clones only, minus some. The top ten clones hold roughly 15% of a sample with around 12,000 clones, roughly three quarters of them seen once. This specimen consisted of CD4+ or CD8+ T cells sorted from blood, obtained in a trial of the OX40 agonist ivuxolimab. The receptors were sampled from an adult with an advanced solid tumor such as melanoma, head and neck, liver or kidney cancer.

This chain links TRBV11-2 with TRBJ2-1, with TRBD2 matching 11 bases. Germline trimming cut 5 bases from V and 4 bases from J; bases unmatched to any gene: 7. CDR1 is SGHAT and CDR2 is FQNNGV in the germline V gene. The CDR3 is 16 amino acids. The CDR3: CASSLSSGRYYNEQFF. CDR3 sequence (DNA): TGTGCCAGCAGCCTCTCTAGCGGGAGGTATTACAATGAGCAGTTCTTC.

Turning to this clone: One base separates it from a far larger clone, so it is likely a read error. This chain connects TRBV5-4 to TRBJ1-4; D is unclear. Germline-derived CDR1 and CDR2 are SGHNT and YYREEE (reference sequence). The ends were cut back, 4 bases at V and 7 bases at J, with 8 bases in the middle. This CDR3 contains 12 residues. The CDR3 DNA sequence: TGTGCCAGCAGCCCCCGGGGTGAAAAACTGTTTTTT. Translated: CASSPRGEKLFF.

This rearrangement joins TRBV4-2 to TRBJ2-7, with a possible D match to TRBD2 (7 bases). Germline CDR1 LGHNA, CDR2 YNFKEQ. The V gene lost 0 bases and the J gene lost 5 bases, with 11 bases spanning the gap. The CDR3 runs to 14 residues. CDR3 in amino acids: CASSQDTGGDEQYF. Here the CDR3 DNA reads TGTGCCAGCAGCCAAGATACGGGGGGCGACGAGCAGTACTTC.

The rearrangement joins TRBV30 to TRBJ1-5, with D uncertain. This CDR3 has 14 residues. Trimming stripped 3 bases from V and 3 bases from J, with 12 bases between. CDR1 is GTSNPN and CDR2 is SVGIG in the germline V gene (reference sequence). CDR3 sequence (DNA): TGTGCCTGGAGGGCCGACGGTCCCAATCAGCCCCAGCATTTT. It specifies CAWRADGPNQPQHF.

The V gene is TRBV28, the J gene TRBJ1-1, with a possible D match to TRBD1 (5 bases). With 4 bases removed from V and 1 base from J, the gap between germline ends came to 10 bases. The CDR3 totals 14 residues. The germline V gene has CDR1 MDHEN and CDR2 SYDVKM. CDR3 residues: CASSSGTGNTEAFF. CDR3 coding DNA: TGTGCCAGCAGTTCCGGGACTGGGAACACTGAAGCTTTCTTT.

The chain employs TRBV5-4 and TRBJ2-7, with a weak D call TRBD1 (6 bases). CDR1 SGHNT and CDR2 YYREEE come from the germline V gene (reference sequence). V was shortened by 2 bases and J by 2 bases, with 11 bases between the two germline ends. This CDR3 spans 14 amino acids. CDR3 nucleotides: TGTGCCAGCAGCTTACAGGGTAACCCCTACGAGCAGTACTTC. Translation: CASSLQGNPYEQYF.

This rearrangement joins TRBV13 to TRBJ2-5; D not certain. CDR1 PRHDT and CDR2 FYEKMQ come from the germline V gene (reference sequence). The CDR3 spans 13 residues. Trimming took off 2 bases at V and 1 base at J, with 5 bases between the two ends. CDR3 in amino acids: CASSLLPQETQYF. The CDR3 DNA sequence: TGTGCCAGCAGCTTATTGCCCCAAGAGACCCAGTACTTC.

The V and J genes are TRBV21-1 and TRBJ2-1; no check of the table's D call, TRBD2, against the DNA was made. TRBV21-1 is a pseudogene locus. The CDR3 loop spans 12 amino acids. The CDR3 DNA sequence: TGTGCCAGCAGCAACTACCACAATGAGCAGTTCTTC. This encodes CASSNYHNEQFF.

The chain recombines TRBV5-1 with TRBJ1-4, with D hard to call. Trimming cost V 0 bases and J 0 bases, with 9 bases left between them. Germline assignment: CDR1 SGHRS and CDR2 YFSETQ. The CDR3 has 16 amino acids. CDR3 nucleotide sequence: TGCGCCAGCAGCTTGGGTACAGCGTCAACTAATGAAAAACTGTTTTTT. It encodes CASSLGTASTNEKLFF.

The chain is built from TRBV7-9 and TRBJ2-5; unclear D gene. Germline-derived CDR1 and CDR2 are SEHNR and FQNEAQ (reference sequence). The CDR3 has 14 residues. With 0 bases removed from V and 1 base from J, the gap between germline ends came to 6 bases. The CDR3 DNA reads TGTGCCAGCAGCTTAGCGCGGACCCAAGAGACCCAGTACTTC. This codes for CASSLARTQETQYF.

This rearrangement joins TRBV27 to TRBJ2-3, with 10 bases that match TRBD2. Trimming took 4 bases from V and 4 from J; bases not matched to a gene: 8. Per germline, CDR1 MNHEY and CDR2 SMNVEV (reference sequence). This CDR3 has 16 amino acids. For the CDR3, the DNA is TGTGCCAGCAGTTCCCGGGCTAGCGGGAGTGCAGATACGCAGTATTTT. It translates to CASSSRASGSADTQYF.

The genes are TRBV27 and TRBJ2-3, with D possibly called TRBD1 or TRBD2 (5 bases each). Trimming left V 3 bases short and J 5 bases short, with 9 bases between. Germline V lookup: CDR1 MNHEY, CDR2 SMNVEV (reference sequence). This CDR3 contains 13 residues. The CDR3 DNA is TGTGCCAGCAGTTTCGGGACCCGAGATACGCAGTATTTT. Amino acid sequence: CASSFGTRDTQYF.

V usage is TRBV21-1 and J usage is TRBJ2-2. TRBV21-1 is a pseudogene locus. The CDR3 consists of 13 residues. DNA of the CDR3: TGTGCCAGCAGCACCCGTTCGCCCGGGGAGCTGTTTTTT. The encoded protein is CASSTRSPGELFF.

This clone appeared a single time. The chain is built from TRBV7-9 and TRBJ2-3; maybe TRBD2 (6 bases). Germline-derived CDR1 and CDR2 are SEHNR and FQNEAQ (reference sequence). The CDR3 is 15 residues long. Trimming took off 1 base at V and 1 base at J, with 9 bases between the two ends. The CDR3 region has the DNA TGTGCCAGCAGCTTAGTAGAGCGGGGCACAGATACGCAGTATTTT. Translating it yields CASSLVERGTDTQYF.

This clone came up once. The chain recombines TRBV10-3 with TRBJ2-5; the match to TRBD1 covers 10 bases. V shed 6 bases and J 4 bases; nucleotides not matched to a gene: 2. The CDR3 spans 13 residues. CDR1 is ENHRY, CDR2 SYGVKD, per germline. Here the CDR3 reads CAISRDRGETQYF. The CDR3 DNA follows: TGTGCCATCAGCCGGGACAGGGGAGAGACCCAGTACTTC.

The chain carries TRBV20-1 and TRBJ1-2; D unresolved. The length of the CDR3 is 10 residues. Germline V gives CDR1 DFQATT, CDR2 SNEGSKA (reference sequence). Trimming removed 6 bases from V and 4 bases from J, with 6 bases in between. The CDR3 sequence is CSARIYGYTF. CDR3 DNA: TGCAGTGCCAGGATCTATGGCTACACCTTC.

The rearrangement links TRBV4-1 to TRBJ2-7, with D possibly matching TRBD2 (6 bases). Germline V gives CDR1 MGHRA, CDR2 YSYEKL. The CDR3 sequence is 14 residues long. V dropped 2 bases and J dropped 2 bases, with 10 bases sitting between them. CDR3 amino acids: CASSQTSYAYEQYF. For the CDR3, the DNA is TGCGCCAGCAGCCAAACTAGCTACGCCTACGAGCAGTACTTC.

The V call is TRBV7-6, the J call TRBJ2-5; weak D call: TRBD1 (7 bases). Germline V gene lookup returns CDR1 SGHVS and CDR2 FNYEAQ. Trimming left V 4 bases short and J 4 bases short, with 16 bases between. The CDR3 runs 15 residues. The CDR3 region has the DNA TGTGCCAGCAGCTCAGTCAGGGGGGATTTAGAGACCCAGTACTTC. Its protein is CASSSVRGDLETQYF.

V usage is TRBV7-8 and J usage is TRBJ2-2; D is tentatively TRBD1 or TRBD2 (5 bases each). The CDR3 consists of 16 residues. The V gene lost 5 bases and the J gene lost 6 bases, with 19 bases spanning the gap. CDR1 and CDR2 (germline): SGHVS, FQNEAQ. The CDR3 DNA sequence: TGTGCCAGCAGCGGGTCGGCCGGGACGGCATCCGGGGAGCTGTTTTTT. It is translated as CASSGSAGTASGELFF.

The sample holds a few counts of this clone. The chain combines TRBV6-4 with TRBJ1-3; D gene ambiguous. The CDR3 covers 14 residues. The germline V gene encodes CDR1 MRHNA and CDR2 SNTAGT. Trimming left V 3 bases short and J 0 bases short, with 6 bases between. The CDR3 here is CASSESVSGNTIYF. The DNA for the CDR3 is TGTGCCAGCAGTGAGTCCGTCTCTGGAAACACCATATATTTT.

The rearrangement uses TRBV30 and TRBJ2-3; the D gene is possibly TRBD1 (5 bases). The CDR3 spans 14 residues. V was trimmed by 3 bases and J by 4 bases, leaving 14 bases between them. CDR1 is GTSNPN, CDR2 SVGIG, per germline (reference sequence). CDR3 DNA: TGTGCCTGGAGCGCAGGGTTTCGGGCAGATACGCAGTATTTT. Amino acid sequence: CAWSAGFRADTQYF.

This sequence joins TRBV6-5 and TRBJ1-5; D uncertain. The CDR3 has 15 amino acids. The germline V and J ends were trimmed by 6 bases and 6 bases, with 18 bases remaining between them. CDR1 is MNHEY, CDR2 SVGAGI, per germline. The CDR3 is CASSRSFERTQPQHF. Here the CDR3 DNA reads TGTGCCAGCAGCCGGTCCTTTGAGAGGACTCAGCCCCAGCATTTT.

This chain connects TRBV10-1 to TRBJ2-3; TRBD1 matches at 11 bases. V trimming: 3 bases; J trimming: 3 bases; junction bases outside the gene matches: 2. The CDR3 sequence is 15 residues long. Germline V gene data show CDR1 as WNHNN and CDR2 as SYGVQD (reference sequence). CDR3 loop: CASSDGTGGTDTQYF. CDR3 sequence (DNA): TGCGCCAGCAGTGACGGGACAGGGGGAACAGATACGCAGTATTTT.